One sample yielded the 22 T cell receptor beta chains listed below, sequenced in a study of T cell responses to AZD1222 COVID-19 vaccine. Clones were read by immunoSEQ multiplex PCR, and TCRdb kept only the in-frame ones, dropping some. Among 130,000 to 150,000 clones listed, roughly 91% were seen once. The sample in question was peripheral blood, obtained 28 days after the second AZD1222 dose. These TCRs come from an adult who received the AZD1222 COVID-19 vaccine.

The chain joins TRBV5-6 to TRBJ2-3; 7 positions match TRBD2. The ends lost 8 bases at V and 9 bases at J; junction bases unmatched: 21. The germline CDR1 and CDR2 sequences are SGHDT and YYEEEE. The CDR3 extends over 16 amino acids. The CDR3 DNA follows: TGTGCCAGTCAGTCGTGGCGAGCGGGACTTCAAGGGACGCAGTATTTT. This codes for CASQSWRAGLQGTQYF.

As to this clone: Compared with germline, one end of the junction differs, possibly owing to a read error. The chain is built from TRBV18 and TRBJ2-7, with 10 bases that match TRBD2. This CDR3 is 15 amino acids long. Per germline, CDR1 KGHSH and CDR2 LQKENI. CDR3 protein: CASSSGLADTYEQYF. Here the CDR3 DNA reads TGTGCCAGCTCATCAGGACTAGCGGATACCTATGAGCAGTACTTC.

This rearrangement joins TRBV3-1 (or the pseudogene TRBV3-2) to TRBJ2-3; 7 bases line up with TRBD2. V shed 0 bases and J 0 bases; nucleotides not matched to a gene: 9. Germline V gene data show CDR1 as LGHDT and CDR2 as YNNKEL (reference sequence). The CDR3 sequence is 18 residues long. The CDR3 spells CASSQDWPSGTSTDTQYF. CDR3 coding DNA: TGTGCCAGCAGCCAAGATTGGCCTAGCGGAACTAGCACAGATACGCAGTATTTT.

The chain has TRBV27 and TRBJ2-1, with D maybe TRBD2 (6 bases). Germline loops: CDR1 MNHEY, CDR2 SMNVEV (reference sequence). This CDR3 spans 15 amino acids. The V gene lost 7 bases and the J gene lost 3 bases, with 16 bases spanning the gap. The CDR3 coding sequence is TGTGCCAGCACCAGGGTTGGGGGGAGCTACAATGAGCAGTTCTTC. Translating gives CASTRVGGSYNEQFF.

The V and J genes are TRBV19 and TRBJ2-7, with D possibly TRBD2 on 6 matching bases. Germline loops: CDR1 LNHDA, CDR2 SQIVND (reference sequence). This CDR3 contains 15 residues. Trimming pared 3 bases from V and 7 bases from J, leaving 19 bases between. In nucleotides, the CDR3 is TGTGCCAGTAGTATGGGGGAGTCGGGGGTGAAAGAGCAGTACTTC. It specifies CASSMGESGVKEQYF. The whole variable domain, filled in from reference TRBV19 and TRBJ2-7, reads DGGITQSPKYLFRKEGQNVTLSCEQNLNHDAMYWYRQDPGQGLRLIYYSQIVNDFQKGDIAEGYSVSREKKESFPLTVTSAQKNPTAFYLCASSMGESGVKEQYFGPGTRLTVT.

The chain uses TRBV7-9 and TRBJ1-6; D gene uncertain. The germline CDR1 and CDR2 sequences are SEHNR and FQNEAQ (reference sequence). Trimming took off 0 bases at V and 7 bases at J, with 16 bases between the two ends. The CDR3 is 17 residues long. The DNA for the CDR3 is TGTGCCAGCAGCTTAGCGAGTTGGGAGGACCTCAATTCACCCCTCCACTTT. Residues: CASSLASWEDLNSPLHF. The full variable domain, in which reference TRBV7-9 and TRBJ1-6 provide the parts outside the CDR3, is DTGVSQNPRHKITKRGQNVTFRCDPISEHNRLYWYRQTLGQGPEFLTYFQNEAQLEKSRLLSDRFSAERPKGSFSTLEIQRTEQGDSAMYLCASSLASWEDLNSPLHFGNGTRLTVT.

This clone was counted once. In nucleotides, the CDR3 is TGTGCCAGTAGTATTCGGGGGACCACTGAAGCTTTCTTT. Translated: CASSIRGTTEAFF. The chain couples TRBV19 to TRBJ1-1, with a tentative D call TRBD1 (5 bases). The V gene's germline CDR1 is LNHDA and CDR2 SQIVND (reference sequence). There are 13 residues in the CDR3. Between the trimmed V and J ends, which lost 3 bases and 4 bases, there was a span of 9 bases. The full variable domain, completed using reference TRBV19 and TRBJ1-1, is DGGITQSPKYLFRKEGQNVTLSCEQNLNHDAMYWYRQDPGQGLRLIYYSQIVNDFQKGDIAEGYSVSREKKESFPLTVTSAQKNPTAFYLCASSIRGTTEAFFGQGTRLTVV.

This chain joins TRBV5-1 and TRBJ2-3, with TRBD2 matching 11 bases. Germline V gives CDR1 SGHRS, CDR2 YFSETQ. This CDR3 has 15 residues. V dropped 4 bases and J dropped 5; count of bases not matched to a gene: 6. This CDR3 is CASSLAGGRGDTQYF. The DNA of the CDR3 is TGCGCCAGCAGCCTAGCGGGGGGCCGGGGAGATACGCAGTATTTT.

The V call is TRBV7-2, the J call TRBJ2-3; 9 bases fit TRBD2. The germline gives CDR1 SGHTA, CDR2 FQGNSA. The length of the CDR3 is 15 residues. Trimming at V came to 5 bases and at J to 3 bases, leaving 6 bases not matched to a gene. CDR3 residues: CASSPRSGGTDTQYF. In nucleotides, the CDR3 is TGTGCCAGCAGCCCTCGAAGCGGGGGGACAGATACGCAGTATTTT.

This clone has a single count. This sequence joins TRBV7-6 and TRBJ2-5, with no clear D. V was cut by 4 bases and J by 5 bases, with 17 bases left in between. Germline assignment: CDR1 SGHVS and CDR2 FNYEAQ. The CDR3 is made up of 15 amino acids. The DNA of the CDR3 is TGTGCCAGCAGCTCCAATGTTATCTTGGGGGAGACCCAGTACTTC. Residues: CASSSNVILGETQYF.

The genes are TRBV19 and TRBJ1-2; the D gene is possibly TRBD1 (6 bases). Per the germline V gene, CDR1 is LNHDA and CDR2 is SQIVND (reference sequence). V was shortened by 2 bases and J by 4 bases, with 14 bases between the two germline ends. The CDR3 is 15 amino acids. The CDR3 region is CASSISPGAIYGYTF. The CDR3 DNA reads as TGTGCCAGTAGTATATCGCCAGGGGCCATCTATGGCTACACCTTC.

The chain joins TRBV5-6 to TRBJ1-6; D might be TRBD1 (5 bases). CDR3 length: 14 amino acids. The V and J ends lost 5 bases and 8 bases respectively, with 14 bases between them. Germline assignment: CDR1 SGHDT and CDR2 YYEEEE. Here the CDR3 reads CASRKSGPHSPLHF. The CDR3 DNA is TGTGCCAGCAGAAAATCGGGGCCCCATTCACCCCTCCACTTT.

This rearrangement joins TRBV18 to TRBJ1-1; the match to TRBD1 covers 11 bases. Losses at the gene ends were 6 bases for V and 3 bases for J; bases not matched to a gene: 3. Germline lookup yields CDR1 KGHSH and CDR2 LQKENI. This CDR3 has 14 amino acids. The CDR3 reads CASSRTGGYTEAFF. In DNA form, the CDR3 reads TGTGCCAGCTCCCGGACAGGGGGCTACACTGAAGCTTTCTTT.

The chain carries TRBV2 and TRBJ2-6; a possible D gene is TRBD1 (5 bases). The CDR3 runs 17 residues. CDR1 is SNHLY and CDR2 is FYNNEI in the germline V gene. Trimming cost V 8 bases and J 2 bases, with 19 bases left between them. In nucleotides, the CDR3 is TGTGCCAGCTCGCCGCGAGTCCAGGGAACTGGGGCCAACGTCCTGACTTTC. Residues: CASSPRVQGTGANVLTF. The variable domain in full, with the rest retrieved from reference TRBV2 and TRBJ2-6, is EPEVTQTPSHQVTQMGQEVILRCVPISNHLYFYWYRQILGQKVEFLVSFYNNEISEKSEIFDDQFSVERPDGSNFTLKIRSTKLEDSAMYFCASSPRVQGTGANVLTFGAGSRLTVL.

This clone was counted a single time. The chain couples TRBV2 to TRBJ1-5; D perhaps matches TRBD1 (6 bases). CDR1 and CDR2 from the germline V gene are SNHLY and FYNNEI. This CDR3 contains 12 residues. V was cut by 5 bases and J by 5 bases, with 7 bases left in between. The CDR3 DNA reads TGTGCCAGCAGTCCAGGGGATCAGCCCCAGCATTTT. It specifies CASSPGDQPQHF. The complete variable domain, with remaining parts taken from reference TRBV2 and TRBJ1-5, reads EPEVTQTPSHQVTQMGQEVILRCVPISNHLYFYWYRQILGQKVEFLVSFYNNEISEKSEIFDDQFSVERPDGSNFTLKIRSTKLEDSAMYFCASSPGDQPQHFGDGTRLSIL.

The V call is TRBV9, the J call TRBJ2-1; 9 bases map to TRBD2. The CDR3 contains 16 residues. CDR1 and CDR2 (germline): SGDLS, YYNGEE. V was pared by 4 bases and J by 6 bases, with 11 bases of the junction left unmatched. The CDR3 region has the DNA TGTGCCAGCAGCTCCCACAGCGGGGGGCATCCCAATGAGCAGTTCTTC. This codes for CASSSHSGGHPNEQFF.

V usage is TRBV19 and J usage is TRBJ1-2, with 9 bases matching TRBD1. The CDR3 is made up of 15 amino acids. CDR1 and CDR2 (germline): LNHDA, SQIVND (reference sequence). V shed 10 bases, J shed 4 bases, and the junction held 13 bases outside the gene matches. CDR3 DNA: TGTGCCACCGTGAACAGGGGGCTTTCTGGCTATGGCTACACCTTC. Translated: CATVNRGLSGYGYTF.

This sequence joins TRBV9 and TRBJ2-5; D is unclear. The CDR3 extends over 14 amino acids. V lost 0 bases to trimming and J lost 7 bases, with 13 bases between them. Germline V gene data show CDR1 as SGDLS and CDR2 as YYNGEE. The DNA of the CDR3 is TGTGCCAGCAGCGTAGATTGGGCTGTGGCGACCCAGTACTTC. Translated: CASSVDWAVATQYF.

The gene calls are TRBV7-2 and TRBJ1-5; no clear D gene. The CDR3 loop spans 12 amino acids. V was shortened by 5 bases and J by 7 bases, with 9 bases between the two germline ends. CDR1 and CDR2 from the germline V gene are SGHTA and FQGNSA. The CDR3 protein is CASSLLSQPQHF. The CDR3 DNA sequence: TGTGCCAGCAGCCTACTAAGCCAGCCCCAGCATTTT.

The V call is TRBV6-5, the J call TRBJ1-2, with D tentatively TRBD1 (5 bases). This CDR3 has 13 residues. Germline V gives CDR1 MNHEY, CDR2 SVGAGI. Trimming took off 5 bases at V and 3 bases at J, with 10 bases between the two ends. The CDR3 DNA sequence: TGTGCCAGCAGTCCATTAGGGGACTATGGCTACACCTTC. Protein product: CASSPLGDYGYTF.

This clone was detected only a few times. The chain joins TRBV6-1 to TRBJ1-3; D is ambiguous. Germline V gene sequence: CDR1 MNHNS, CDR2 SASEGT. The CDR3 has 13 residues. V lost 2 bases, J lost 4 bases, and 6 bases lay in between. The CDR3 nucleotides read TGTGCCAGCAGTGAATGGCCCGGAAACACCATATATTTT. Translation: CASSEWPGNTIYF.

CDR3 amino acids: CASSSLARLFF. CDR3 in DNA: TGTGCCAGCAGCTCCCTGGCGCGACTGTTTTTT. The genes are TRBV11-2 and TRBJ1-4; the D is unclear. The CDR3 length is 11 residues. With 4 bases removed from V and 13 bases from J, the gap between germline ends came to 10 bases. The germline V gene has CDR1 SGHAT and CDR2 FQNNGV.